This T cell receptor beta chain was profiled in a study of radiotherapy plus CTLA-4 blockade in lung cancer (dated by TCRdb to 2016 to 2019). Some background on the complete study: Objective responses were observed in more than 15% of enrolled patients, and disease control was achieved in approximately 32%.

CDR1 and CDR2, per the germline V gene (reference sequence), are LNHDA and SQIVND. Compared with germline, V lacks 3 bases and J lacks 4 bases; bases without a gene match: 2. Including the terminal cysteine and phenylalanine, the CDR3 comprises 15 residues. The retained sequence is limited to the CDR3, 45 bases, with the frame set at the first base. Paper-wide results and their limitations: After treatment with radiotherapy and ipilimumab, TCR clones that originated in tumors expanded in peripheral blood. The strongest predictors of response were reported to be early dynamic shifts in blood T cell clones along with a rise in serum interferon-beta following radiation.

This clone was counted between two and nine times. What antigen it recognizes has not been identified. Per-base qualities were not stored, and no clone one base away is much larger. The study tested focal radiation therapy combined with CTLA-4 blockade (ipilimumab) in patients with chemo-refractory metastatic non-small-cell lung cancer. Receptors were amplified or captured by the immunoSEQ multiplex PCR assay. Imported from immuneACCESS, the table was reduced by TCRdb to in-frame sequences with V and J called. These copies leave out some clones; in studies compared against another copy, an unresolved V gene accounts for under half, and the cause of the remainder is not known. Present in this sample are tens of thousands of clones, roughly 80% of which were seen just once. 3.2% of the sample is held by the ten biggest clonotypes.

The sequence links TRBV19 to TRBJ2-3; a stretch of 12 junction bases matches TRBD2. Here the sequenced sample was peripheral blood, taken from a patient treated with radiotherapy plus ipilimumab. This TCR was recovered from a human donor with non-small cell lung cancer who had a partial response to radiotherapy plus ipilimumab. At the DNA level, the sequence is TGTGCCAGTAGTATGACTAGCGGGGGACCAGATACGCAGTATTTT. Protein translation: CASSMTSGGPDTQYF.